The rows below give T cell receptor beta chains drawn from one sample of a study of CD8+ T cells in alopecia areata. Clones were sequenced by immunoSEQ multiplex PCR, and TCRdb holds only the in-frame ones, with some missing. This sample has some 150,000 clones; roughly 50% occur once, and the top ten carry more than 15%. The source material was CD4+ T cells sorted from blood, sampled at approximately week 60, from a patient treated with tofacitinib. All receptors come from a human donor with alopecia areata. CDR3s include the opening cysteine and the closing phenylalanine or tryptophan. Each record gives: D gene, clone size, J gene, V gene, CDR3 protein, CDR3 DNA. A D gene is named only where the DNA matches it firmly. Where a row states a size, it is once, few, many or the class of an expanded clone; other rows omit it.

- - TRBJ2-6 TRBV29-1 CSAGGANVLTF TGCAGCGCAGGGGGGGCCAACGTCCTGACTTTC
- few TRBJ2-7 TRBV29-1 CSAGEDEQYF TGCAGCGCTGGGGAGGACGAGCAGTACTTC
- few TRBJ2-7 TRBV6-1 CASSVGYEQYF TGTGCCAGCAGTGTGGGGTACGAGCAGTACTTC
- few TRBJ2-7 TRBV20-1 CSAPRGGEQYF TGCAGTGCTCCCAGGGGGGGGGAGCAGTACTTC
- - TRBJ2-5 TRBV7-9 CASSWGTPETQYF TGTGCCAGCAGCTGGGGGACACCCGAGACCCAGTACTTC
- - TRBJ1-1 TRBV5-1 CASSWSSEKNTEAFF TGCGCCAGCAGTTGGAGCTCGGAGAAGAACACTGAAGCTTTCTTT
- - TRBJ1-5 TRBV5-1 CASSFRHSNQPQHF TGCGCCAGCAGCTTCCGACATTCCAATCAGCCCCAGCATTTT
- few TRBJ1-4 TRBV4-1 CASSQEETAINEKLFF TGCGCCAGCAGCCAAGAAGAGACAGCAATTAATGAAAAACTGTTTTTT
- - TRBJ2-7 TRBV18 CASSPRTYLYF TGTGCCAGCTCACCAAGGACCTACCTGTACTTC
- - TRBJ1-5 TRBV30 CAWSRRAGNQPQHF TGTGCCTGGAGTCGACGGGCGGGCAATCAGCCCCAGCATTTT
- few TRBJ1-1 TRBV14 CASSQRGNTEAFF TGTGCCAGCAGCCAACGGGGGAACACTGAAGCTTTCTTT
- - TRBJ2-3 TRBV15 CATSRVKDTQYF TGTGCCACCAGCAGAGTAAAGGATACGCAGTATTTT
- - TRBJ2-5 TRBV5-1 CASSLMDETQYF TGCGCCAGCAGCTTGATGGACGAGACCCAGTACTTC
TRBD1 - TRBJ2-5 TRBV2 CASSLDRAEETQYF TGTGCCAGCAGTTTGGACAGGGCTGAAGAGACCCAGTACTTC
TRBD1 few TRBJ1-4 TRBV28 CASSLMGTGGDEKLFF TGTGCCAGCAGTTTGATGGGCACAGGGGGCGATGAAAAACTGTTTTTT
- - TRBJ2-3 TRBV5-1 CASSFQGKTSTDTQYF TGCGCCAGCAGCTTTCAAGGAAAAACTAGCACAGATACGCAGTATTTT
TRBD1 - TRBJ2-1 TRBV4-1 CASKRVGTGANNEQFF TGCGCCAGCAAACGGGTCGGGACAGGGGCAAACAATGAGCAGTTCTTC
TRBD1 - TRBJ2-7 TRBV10-3 CAISEPGQGSYEQYF TGTGCCATCAGTGAGCCGGGACAGGGGTCTTACGAGCAGTACTTC
- once TRBJ1-2 TRBV23-1 CASRPEVPGPDRGGYTF TGCGCCAGCAGACCCGAAGTGCCTGGACCCGATAGGGGTGGCTACACCTTC
TRBD1 few TRBJ2-6 TRBV5-1 CASSLGTGGSISGANVLTF TGCGCCAGCAGCTTAGGGACAGGGGGATCAATCTCCGGGGCCAACGTCCTGACTTTC
TRBD1 - TRBJ2-5 TRBV7-9 CASSLAGGDLGETQYF TGTGCCAGCAGCTTAGCAGGGGGCGATCTGGGAGAGACCCAGTACTTC